These 20 T cell receptor beta chains were all obtained from the same sample, sequenced in a study of T-cell memory formation after mild COVID-19. TCRdb redid the calling of the 5' RACE reads with MiXCR, one entry per CDR3 protein. This table has a few hundred thousand distinct CDR3 sequences, approximately 10% appearing once. Material: PBMCs or a T cell subset sorted from them (not recorded which). The source of these receptors is a man younger than 35 who had mild COVID-19 (a few samples of this study predate the infection). Cell type and time point are not known.

This clonotype was counted a few times. V gene TRBV5-1 combines with J gene TRBJ1-6; weak D call: TRBD1 (5 bases). CDR3 length equals 14 residues. In germline, CDR1 is SGHRS, CDR2 YFSETQ. Trimming removed 4 bases at V and 10 bases at J, with 15 bases between. Written as DNA, the CDR3 is TGCGCCAGCAGCAACCCTCCAGGGAAATCACCCCTCCACTTT. Its translation is CASSNPPGKSPLHF.

The V gene is TRBV10-3, the J gene TRBJ2-1, with D possibly TRBD2 on 6 matching bases. Trimming pared 4 bases from V and 6 bases from J, leaving 19 bases between. CDR3 length equals 16 residues. Germline V lookup: CDR1 ENHRY, CDR2 SYGVKD. In nucleotides, the CDR3 is TGTGCCATCAGTGTAGTTCGGAGGGCCACGTCCAATGAGCAGTTCTTC. Translated: CAISVVRRATSNEQFF.

The sample holds many counts of this clonotype. The rearrangement links TRBV7-2 to TRBJ2-7; TRBD2 agrees at 8 bases. With V trimmed by 1 base and J by 7 bases, 9 bases remained unmatched. Germline V gene data show CDR1 as SGHTA and CDR2 as FQGNSA. The CDR3 is 15 amino acids. In nucleotides, the CDR3 is TGTGCCAGCAGCTTAGGCGGGGGGACTTCGGGGGAGCAGTACTTC. Protein product: CASSLGGGTSGEQYF.

This clonotype was picked up a small number of times. This sequence joins TRBV11-2 and TRBJ1-2; 8 nucleotides align to TRBD1. The V gene's germline CDR1 is SGHAT and CDR2 FQNNGV. CDR3 length: 13 residues. V dropped 5 bases and J dropped 8; count of bases not matched to a gene: 7. As DNA, the CDR3 is TGTGCCAGCAGCCGCGACAGGGGTGGAGGCTACACCTTC. It translates to CASSRDRGGGYTF.

This clonotype appeared a few times. The chain carries TRBV4-2 and TRBJ1-5; 8 nucleotides match TRBD1. V was clipped by 0 bases and J by 5 bases; unmatched bases: 3. The CDR3 has 15 residues. CDR1 is LGHNA and CDR2 is YNFKEQ in the germline V gene. CDR3 sequence (DNA): TGTGCCAGCAGCCAAGATCAGGACAGGGATCAGCCCCAGCATTTT. Its translation is CASSQDQDRDQPQHF.

This clonotype has a handful of counts. The chain has TRBV7-9 and TRBJ2-3, with 9 nucleotides matching TRBD1. The V segment lost 5 bases and the J segment 1 base; nucleotides outside the gene matches: 10. The V gene's germline CDR1 is SEHNR and CDR2 FQNEAQ (reference sequence). CDR3 size: 17 residues. The CDR3 nucleotides are TGTGCCAGCAGCCAAATTACAGGGGGCAAGGGCACAGATACGCAGTATTTT. Protein sequence: CASSQITGGKGTDTQYF.

Ten or more counts support this clonotype. The rearrangement joins TRBV4-3 to TRBJ2-3; D is unresolved. V was shortened by 1 base and J by 4 bases, with 6 bases between the two germline ends. This CDR3 contains 13 residues. CDR1 is LGHNA, CDR2 YSLEER, per germline. The CDR3 protein is CASSQGRSDTQYF. The CDR3 coding sequence is TGCGCCAGCAGCCAAGGTCGCTCAGATACGCAGTATTTT.

CDR3 amino acids: CASGLTRGALQFF. The CDR3 nucleotides are TGTGCTAGTGGTTTGACGCGGGGGGCCTTGCAGTTCTTC. The chain carries TRBV12-5 and TRBJ2-1; 8 nucleotides line up with TRBD2. This CDR3 spans 13 amino acids. Per germline, CDR1 LGHNT and CDR2 FRNRAP. Losses at the gene ends were 2 bases for V and 12 bases for J; bases not matched to a gene: 6.

This clonotype was seen ten or more times. The chain employs TRBV7-2 and TRBJ2-7, with TRBD1 matching 9 bases. Germline V gene sequence: CDR1 SGHTA, CDR2 FQGNSA. CDR3 length: 14 amino acids. J was trimmed by 2 bases and V by 6 bases; bases with no gene match: 5. The CDR3 DNA reads TGTGCCAGCAGTTTGGGACAGGGCACCTACGAGCAGTACTTC. Its translation is CASSLGQGTYEQYF.

The sample holds many counts of this clonotype. The CDR3 protein is CASRGGNTEAFF. CDR3 sequence (DNA): TGTGCCAGTAGGGGAGGGAACACTGAAGCTTTCTTT. The V and J genes are TRBV19 and TRBJ1-1; D not certain. Germline lookup yields CDR1 LNHDA and CDR2 SQIVND (reference sequence). V lost 6 bases, J lost 1 base, and 6 bases lay in between. This CDR3 contains 12 residues.

V and J are TRBV6-2 or TRBV6-3 and TRBJ1-3; D unresolved. The V and J ends lost 2 bases and 0 bases respectively, with 8 bases between them. CDR1 is MNHEY, CDR2 SVGEGT, per germline. The CDR3 has 15 amino acids. The CDR3 DNA sequence: TGTGCCAGCAGTTACGGTCGGAGCTCTGGAAACACCATATATTTT. This encodes CASSYGRSSGNTIYF.

This clonotype has only a few counts. Because the CDR3's place on the DNA is in doubt, the DNA is left out and the CDR3 is given as listed by TCRdb. The chain combines TRBV21-1 with TRBJ2-7; the table names TRBD2, a call not compared with the DNA. TRBV21-1 is deemed a pseudogene. A total of 14 residues make up the CDR3, ends included. CDR3 residues: CASGSYLCPYEQYF.

This clonotype came up a few times. The V call is TRBV2, the J call TRBJ2-4; D perhaps matches TRBD2 (5 bases). Germline V gives CDR1 SNHLY, CDR2 FYNNEI. This CDR3 is built from 17 residues. The V gene lost 4 bases and the J gene lost 6 bases, with 22 bases spanning the gap. The CDR3, as DNA: TGTGCCAGCAGTGCCGTACTTTGGGAGAGGGTAGTAAACATTCAGTACTTC. Protein product: CASSAVLWERVVNIQYF.

CDR3 coding DNA: TGTGCCATCAGAGGGACAGGGGTCAATCAGCCCCAGCATTTT. Translated: CAIRGTGVNQPQHF. The chain carries TRBV10-3 and TRBJ1-5, with 10 bases fitting TRBD1. The CDR3 length is 14 residues. Per germline, CDR1 ENHRY and CDR2 SYGVKD. After removal of 6 bases from V and 3 bases from J, the junction contained 2 bases not matched to a gene.

The table lists this clonotype with a few counts. The rearrangement joins TRBV27 to TRBJ2-5, with a tentative D call TRBD2 (5 bases). The V end was cut by 6 bases, the J end by 5 bases, with 28 bases between. CDR1 is MNHEY and CDR2 is SMNVEV in the germline V gene (reference sequence). This CDR3 is 18 amino acids long. CDR3 sequence: CASSPKGVVPRDRETQYF. The CDR3 DNA reads TGTGCCAGCAGCCCCAAGGGCGTGGTTCCCCGGGATCGGGAGACCCAGTACTTC.

The chain has TRBV5-1 and TRBJ2-5; D is unclear. This CDR3 is 14 amino acids long. Per germline, CDR1 SGHRS and CDR2 YFSETQ. V gave up 3 bases and J gave up 2 bases, with 11 bases separating them. The chain's CDR3 is CASSSSGQQETQYF. The CDR3 DNA is TGCGCCAGCAGCTCCTCCGGGCAGCAAGAGACCCAGTACTTC.

V and J are TRBV7-2 and TRBJ1-2; D not certain. V gave up 6 bases and J gave up 2 bases, with 10 bases separating them. The CDR3 totals 13 residues. The germline V gene has CDR1 SGHTA and CDR2 FQGNSA. The CDR3 here is CASSSQFNYGYTF. The CDR3 coding sequence is TGTGCCAGCAGTTCCCAGTTCAACTATGGCTACACCTTC.

There are a few counts of this clonotype. The rearrangement uses TRBV29-1 and TRBJ1-2; 8 bases map to TRBD1. The CDR3 runs 14 residues. J was trimmed by 6 bases and V by 6 bases; bases with no gene match: 12. Per the germline V gene, CDR1 is SQVTM and CDR2 is ANQGSEA. The CDR3 DNA reads as TGCAGCGTGGGCACTGGACAGGGCTGGGATGGCTACACCTTC. Translated, it gives CSVGTGQGWDGYTF.

This clonotype has a handful of counts. V and J are TRBV5-1 and TRBJ1-2; weak D call: TRBD1 (5 bases). This CDR3 is built from 14 residues. Germline loops: CDR1 SGHRS, CDR2 YFSETQ. The V and J ends lost 2 bases and 4 bases respectively, with 12 bases between them. The CDR3 DNA is TGCGCCAGCAGCTTTGAGGGGAACGGCTATGGCTACACCTTC. Its protein product is CASSFEGNGYGYTF.

This clonotype came up a few times. The gene calls are TRBV28 and TRBJ2-2; weak D call: TRBD1 (5 bases). V dropped 6 bases and J dropped 1 base, with 9 bases sitting between them. This CDR3 region has 14 residues. Per germline, CDR1 MDHEN and CDR2 SYDVKM. The CDR3 DNA follows: TGTGCCAGCAGGTGGGGCAGGAACACCGGGGAGCTGTTTTTT. Translating gives CASRWGRNTGELFF.